One sample yielded the 27 T cell receptor beta chains listed below, sequenced in a study of shared clonotypes between healthy human individuals. Some clones are missing from TCRdb's copy, which holds only in-frame ones; the method was immunoSEQ multiplex PCR. Found here are more than 2,000,000 clones, more than 80% of them singletons; the top ten hold about 0.13%. The sequenced material came from naive CD4+ T cells sorted from blood. Noted subset: CD45RA+ positively selected. These receptors originate from a young man in good health.

The V gene is TRBV7-2, the J gene TRBJ2-3; 8 nucleotides agree with TRBD1. This CDR3 comprises 16 residues. The germline gives CDR1 SGHTA, CDR2 FQGNSA. The V segment lost 0 bases and the J segment 2 bases; nucleotides outside the gene matches: 4. Written as DNA, the CDR3 is TGTGCCAGCAGCTTAGCGGCAGGGGGCACCACAGATACGCAGTATTTT. The encoded protein is CASSLAAGGTTDTQYF.

The CDR3 reads CASSTTASGGELFF. The CDR3 nucleotides read TGTGCCAGTAGTACGACAGCTTCTGGCGGGGAGCTGTTTTTT. The J gene is TRBJ2-2, the V gene TRBV19, with D possibly matching TRBD1 (5 bases). The CDR3 has 14 residues. V lost 4 bases, J lost 7 bases, and 13 bases lay in between. Germline V gives CDR1 LNHDA, CDR2 SQIVND (reference sequence).

This chain links TRBV2 with TRBJ1-1; perhaps TRBD1 as D (6 bases). Germline-derived CDR1 and CDR2 are SNHLY and FYNNEI. CDR3 length: 13 amino acids. The germline V and J ends were trimmed by 7 bases and 1 base, with 10 bases remaining between them. DNA for the CDR3: TGTGCCAGCACCGGGACATCGAACACTGAAGCTTTCTTT. It translates to CASTGTSNTEAFF.

Only one count was recorded for this clone. This chain joins TRBV10-3 and TRBJ1-1, with D possibly TRBD1 on 5 matching bases. Germline values: CDR1 ENHRY, CDR2 SYGVKD. V lost 4 bases and J lost 2, with 11 bases in between. The CDR3 totals 14 residues. The CDR3 spells CAISGAGGNTEAFF. Here the CDR3 DNA reads TGTGCCATCAGTGGCGCCGGGGGAAACACTGAAGCTTTCTTT.

A note on this clone: Different DNA sequences within this sample yield the same CDR3. The V and J genes are TRBV5-1 and TRBJ2-1; TRBD1 is a possible D gene (5 bases). V lost 4 bases, J lost 0 bases, and 11 bases lay in between. CDR1 and CDR2 (germline): SGHRS, YFSETQ. The CDR3 is made up of 15 amino acids. CDR3 protein: CASSPTVLSYNEQFF. The CDR3 nucleotides are TGCGCCAGCAGCCCGACAGTCCTCTCCTACAATGAGCAGTTCTTC.

In regard to this clone: Possible read error: a much larger clone is one base away. In the same sample, other DNA sequences code for this CDR3. The CDR3 nucleotides read TGCGCCAGCAGCTTCGGTAACACTGAAGCTTTCTTT. Its translation is CASSFGNTEAFF. This chain joins TRBV5-1 and TRBJ1-1; D unresolved. This CDR3 has 12 amino acids. CDR1 SGHRS and CDR2 YFSETQ come from the germline V gene. Trimming shortened V by 2 bases and J by 2 bases, and 4 bases separated the two germline ends.

The gene calls are TRBV19 and TRBJ1-5; maybe TRBD1 (6 bases). Germline V CDR1 and CDR2: LNHDA, SQIVND (reference sequence). The CDR3 is 16 amino acids. V dropped 6 bases and J dropped 0 bases, with 15 bases sitting between them. The CDR3 bases are TGTGCCAGTAGCACGACAGGACCATATAGCAATCAGCCCCAGCATTTT. Encoded protein: CASSTTGPYSNQPQHF.

The rearrangement joins TRBV4-3 to TRBJ1-3; D not resolved. Germline CDR1 is LGHNA and CDR2 is YSLEER. The germline V and J ends were trimmed by 0 bases and 0 bases, with 6 bases remaining between them. The CDR3 length is 15 residues. This CDR3 is CASSQEVLSGNTIYF. The CDR3 bases are TGCGCCAGCAGCCAAGAGGTTCTCTCTGGAAACACCATATATTTT.

CDR3 residues: CASSFFDSGANVLTF. In DNA form, the CDR3 reads TGTGCCAGCTCCTTCTTCGACTCTGGGGCCAACGTCCTGACTTTC. This chain connects TRBV18 to TRBJ2-6; the D is unclear. The ends were cut back, 6 bases at V and 0 bases at J, with 9 bases in the middle. The germline CDR1 and CDR2 sequences are KGHSH and LQKENI. CDR3 size: 15 residues.

The rearrangement uses TRBV7-3 and TRBJ2-1, with 14 bases identical to TRBD2. V shed 5 bases and J 5 bases; nucleotides not matched to a gene: 2. Germline CDR1 SGHTA, CDR2 FQGTGA. This CDR3 is built from 15 residues. CDR3 nucleotide sequence: TGTGCCAGCAGCCCGGGACTAGCGGGGGACAATGAGCAGTTCTTC. Protein: CASSPGLAGDNEQFF.

The chain uses TRBV7-8 and TRBJ2-7, with no clear D. This CDR3 is built from 13 residues. V lost 3 bases, J lost 1 base, and 7 bases lay in between. Germline V gene lookup returns CDR1 SGHVS and CDR2 FQNEAQ. The CDR3 here is CASSFGRSYEQYF. CDR3 coding DNA: TGTGCCAGCAGCTTTGGCAGATCCTACGAGCAGTACTTC.

The gene calls are TRBV5-4 and TRBJ1-4, with TRBD1 matching 8 bases. The CDR3 is 15 residues long. CDR1 SGHNT and CDR2 YYREEE come from the germline V gene (reference sequence). With V trimmed by 4 bases and J by 5 bases, 7 bases remained unmatched. The chain's CDR3 is CASSSYRDRNEKLFF. The CDR3 DNA follows: TGTGCCAGCAGCAGCTACCGGGACAGGAATGAAAAACTGTTTTTT.

The rearrangement uses TRBV2 and TRBJ2-2; 8 positions match TRBD2. J lost 5 bases, V lost 2 bases, and 7 bases had no gene match. This CDR3 has 16 residues. Germline V gene lookup returns CDR1 SNHLY and CDR2 FYNNEI. The CDR3 reads CASSEPGGPRTGELFF. Written as DNA, the CDR3 is TGTGCCAGCAGTGAACCGGGAGGGCCTCGAACCGGGGAGCTGTTTTTT. The full variable domain, in which reference TRBV2 and TRBJ2-2 provide the parts outside the CDR3, is EPEVTQTPSHQVTQMGQEVILRCVPISNHLYFYWYRQILGQKVEFLVSFYNNEISEKSEIFDDQFSVERPDGSNFTLKIRSTKLEDSAMYFCASSEPGGPRTGELFFGEGSRLTVL.

The rearrangement joins TRBV5-6 to TRBJ2-1; D gene uncertain. In germline, CDR1 is SGHDT, CDR2 YYEEEE. CDR3 length equals 13 residues. V shed 4 bases and J shed 3 bases, with 8 bases lying between them. The CDR3 DNA follows: TGTGCCAGCAGCCTGTGGATCTACAATGAGCAGTTCTTC. The encoded protein is CASSLWIYNEQFF.

The chain is built from TRBV7-2 and TRBJ1-1; 8 bases are shared with TRBD1. V was clipped by 4 bases and J by 11 bases; unmatched bases: 9. The germline CDR1 and CDR2 sequences are SGHTA and FQGNSA. This CDR3 region has 13 residues. The CDR3 nucleotides read TGTGCCAGCAGCTCAAGACAGGGGTTGGAGGCTTTCTTT. Translated: CASSSRQGLEAFF.

V is TRBV7-2 and J is TRBJ2-2, with unresolved D. Germline V CDR1 and CDR2: SGHTA, FQGNSA. The CDR3 has 13 residues. V was pared by 5 bases and J by 5 bases, with 9 bases between. For the CDR3, the DNA is TGTGCCAGCAGCCCCCCCCTGACCGGGGAGCTGTTTTTT. Residues: CASSPPLTGELFF.

The chain is built from TRBV5-1 and TRBJ1-4, with 8 bases matching TRBD1. V lost 4 bases, J lost 8 bases, and 7 bases stayed unmatched. Germline loops: CDR1 SGHRS, CDR2 YFSETQ. CDR3 length: 14 amino acids. The CDR3 DNA is TGCGCCAGCAGCCGGACAGGGTATGGGGAAAAACTGTTTTTT. Encoded protein: CASSRTGYGEKLFF.

This clone has only one observation. V is TRBV19 and J is TRBJ1-2; TRBD1 agrees at 10 bases. This CDR3 has 18 amino acids. J lost 5 bases, V lost 5 bases, and 17 bases had no gene match. Germline lookup yields CDR1 LNHDA and CDR2 SQIVND (reference sequence). The DNA for the CDR3 is TGTGCCAGTAGTCCCCGGGACAGGGGCCGCGTAGGGGAATATGGCTACACCTTC. This codes for CASSPRDRGRVGEYGYTF.

The chain links TRBV5-3 to TRBJ2-2; D not certain. TRBV5-3 is an ORF; its function is uncertain. Trimming shortened V by 4 bases and J by 5 bases, and 9 bases separated the two germline ends. This CDR3 has 13 amino acids. The CDR3 loop is CARSLIVTGELFF. DNA of the CDR3: TGTGCCAGAAGCCTGATTGTGACCGGGGAGCTGTTTTTT.

The chain joins TRBV6-5 to TRBJ2-1, with D perhaps TRBD2 (6 bases). Trimming took off 4 bases at V and 9 bases at J, with 16 bases between the two ends. Germline V CDR1 and CDR2: MNHEY, SVGAGI. CDR3 length: 14 amino acids. DNA of the CDR3: TGTGCCAGCAGTTTCCCCACGGGGGATGGTGAGCAGTTCTTC. Residues: CASSFPTGDGEQFF.

The chain recombines TRBV6-1 with TRBJ2-4; the match to TRBD2 covers 8 bases. V shed 4 bases and J 7 bases; nucleotides not matched to a gene: 9. Germline values: CDR1 MNHNS, CDR2 SASEGT. The CDR3 loop spans 15 amino acids. For the CDR3, the DNA is TGTGCCAGCAGTGGGTCGGGGGGGCGAAGGAACATTCAGTACTTC. Its translation is CASSGSGGRRNIQYF.

The rearrangement joins TRBV7-9 to TRBJ2-5; 7 bases match TRBD2. The V segment lost 3 bases and the J segment 5 bases; nucleotides outside the gene matches: 6. This CDR3 is built from 14 residues. Looked up from germline, CDR1 is SEHNR and CDR2 is FQNEAQ (reference sequence). The CDR3 is CASSLWGRDETQYF. The CDR3 region has the DNA TGTGCCAGCAGCTTGTGGGGGAGGGATGAGACCCAGTACTTC.

This chain joins TRBV6-1 and TRBJ2-4, with TRBD2 matching 8 bases. CDR3 length: 15 residues. Germline V lookup: CDR1 MNHNS, CDR2 SASEGT. V lost 7 bases to trimming and J lost 7 bases; unmatched junction nucleotides: 12. CDR3 coding DNA: TGTGCCAGCATCCCGGGAGGGGGGAAAGGGAACATTCAGTACTTC. It is translated as CASIPGGGKGNIQYF.

The V call is TRBV7-9, the J call TRBJ2-7; D gene ambiguous. Per germline, CDR1 SEHNR and CDR2 FQNEAQ (reference sequence). V dropped 1 base and J dropped 5 bases, with 15 bases sitting between them. This CDR3 region has 15 residues. The CDR3 region has the DNA TGTGCCAGCAGCTTAGACCGAACCCAAAGGAACGAGCAGTACTTC. It codes for CASSLDRTQRNEQYF.

The chain is built from TRBV11-2 and TRBJ1-2; D gene unclear. Deletions cut 6 bases from V and 5 bases from J, with 13 bases between. Looked up from germline, CDR1 is SGHAT and CDR2 is FQNNGV. The CDR3 totals 13 residues. In DNA, the CDR3 is TGTGCCAGCAGGGTGGGTCTTGGGTATGGCTACACCTTC. This encodes CASRVGLGYGYTF.

The chain carries TRBV11-3 and TRBJ1-2, with 8 bases that match TRBD1. This CDR3 spans 17 amino acids. Losses at the gene ends were 5 bases for V and 5 bases for J; bases not matched to a gene: 16. CDR1 and CDR2 from the germline V gene are SGHNT and YENEEA. DNA for the CDR3: TGTGCCAGCAGCCGCCGGGACAGGACCCCGCTAAAGTATGGCTACACCTTC. Its protein is CASSRRDRTPLKYGYTF.

The V and J genes are TRBV9 and TRBJ1-6, with D perhaps TRBD1 (5 bases). V lost 0 bases to trimming and J lost 4 bases, with 11 bases between them. Germline lookup yields CDR1 SGDLS and CDR2 YYNGEE. CDR3 length: 16 amino acids. CDR3 loop: CASSVDVGGYNSPLHF. In nucleotides, the CDR3 is TGTGCCAGCAGCGTAGACGTCGGGGGGTATAATTCACCCCTCCACTTT.